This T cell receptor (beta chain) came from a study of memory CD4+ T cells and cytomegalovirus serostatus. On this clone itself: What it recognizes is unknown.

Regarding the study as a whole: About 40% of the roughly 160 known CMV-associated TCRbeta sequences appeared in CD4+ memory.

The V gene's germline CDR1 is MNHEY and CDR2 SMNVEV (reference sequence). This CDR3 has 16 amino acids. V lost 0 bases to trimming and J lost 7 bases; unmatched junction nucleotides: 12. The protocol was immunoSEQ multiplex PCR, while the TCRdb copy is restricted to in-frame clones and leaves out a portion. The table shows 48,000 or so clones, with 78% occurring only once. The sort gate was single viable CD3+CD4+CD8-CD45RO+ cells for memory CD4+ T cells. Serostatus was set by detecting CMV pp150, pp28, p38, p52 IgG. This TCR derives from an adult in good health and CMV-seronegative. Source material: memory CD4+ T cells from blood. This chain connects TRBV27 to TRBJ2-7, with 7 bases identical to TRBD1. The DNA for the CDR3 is TGTGCCAGCAGTTTATCGAACACAGGGGTACGGTCTGAGCAGTACTTC. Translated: CASSLSNTGVRSEQYF.